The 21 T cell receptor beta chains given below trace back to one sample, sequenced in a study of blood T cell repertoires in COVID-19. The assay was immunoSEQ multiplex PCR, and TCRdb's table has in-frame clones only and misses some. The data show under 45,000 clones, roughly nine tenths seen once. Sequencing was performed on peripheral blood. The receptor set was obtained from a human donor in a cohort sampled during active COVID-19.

The CDR3 protein is CASSASGFGNTIYF. The CDR3 DNA follows: TGCGCCAGCAGTGCCTCGGGGTTTGGAAACACCATATATTTT. The chain recombines TRBV10-2 with TRBJ1-3; D not resolved. The CDR3 is 14 residues long. Trimming shortened V by 4 bases and J by 3 bases, and 10 bases separated the two germline ends. Per germline, CDR1 WSHSY and CDR2 SAAADI.

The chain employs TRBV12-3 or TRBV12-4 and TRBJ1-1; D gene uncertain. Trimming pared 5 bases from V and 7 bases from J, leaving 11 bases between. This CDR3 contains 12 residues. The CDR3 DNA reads TGTGCCAGCAGTCCCTTGACTTATGAAGCTTTCTTT. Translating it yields CASSPLTYEAFF.

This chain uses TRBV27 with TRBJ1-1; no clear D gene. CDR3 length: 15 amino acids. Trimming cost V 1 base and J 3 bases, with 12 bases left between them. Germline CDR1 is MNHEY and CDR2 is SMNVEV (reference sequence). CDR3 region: CASSLYSPGDTEAFF. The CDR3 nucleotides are TGTGCCAGCAGTTTATACTCCCCCGGGGACACTGAAGCTTTCTTT.

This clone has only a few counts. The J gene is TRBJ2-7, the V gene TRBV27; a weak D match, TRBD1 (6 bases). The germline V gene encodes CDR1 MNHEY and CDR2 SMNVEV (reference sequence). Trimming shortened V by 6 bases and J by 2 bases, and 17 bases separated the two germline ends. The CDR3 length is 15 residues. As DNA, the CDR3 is TGTGCCAGCAGCCTTAGTCTGGGGACAACCTACGAGCAGTACTTC. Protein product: CASSLSLGTTYEQYF.

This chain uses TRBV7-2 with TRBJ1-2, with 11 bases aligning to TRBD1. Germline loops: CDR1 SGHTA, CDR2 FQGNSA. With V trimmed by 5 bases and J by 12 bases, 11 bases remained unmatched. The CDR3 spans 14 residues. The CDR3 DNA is TGTGCCAGCAGCGATGGACAGGGGGCGCTGTCACACACCTTC. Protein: CASSDGQGALSHTF. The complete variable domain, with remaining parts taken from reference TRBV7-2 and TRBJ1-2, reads GAGVSQSPSNKVTEKGKDVELRCDPISGHTALYWYRQSLGQGLEFLIYFQGNSAPDKSGLPSDRFSAERTGGSVSTLTIQRTQQEDSAVYLCASSDGQGALSHTFGSGTRLTVV.

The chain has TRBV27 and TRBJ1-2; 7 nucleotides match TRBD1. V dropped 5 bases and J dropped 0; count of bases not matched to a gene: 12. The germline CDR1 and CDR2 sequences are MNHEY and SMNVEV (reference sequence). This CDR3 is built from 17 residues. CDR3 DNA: TGTGCCAGCAGTATTCTCAGGGGGGATGACTCTAACTATGGCTACACCTTC. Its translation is CASSILRGDDSNYGYTF.

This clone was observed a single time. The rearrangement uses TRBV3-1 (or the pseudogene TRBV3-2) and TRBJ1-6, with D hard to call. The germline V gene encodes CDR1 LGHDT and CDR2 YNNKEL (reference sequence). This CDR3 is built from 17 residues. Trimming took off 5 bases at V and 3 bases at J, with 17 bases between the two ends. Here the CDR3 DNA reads TGTGCCAGCAGCTCCCTGACGGAGGCAGACTATAATTCACCCCTCCACTTT. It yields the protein CASSSLTEADYNSPLHF.

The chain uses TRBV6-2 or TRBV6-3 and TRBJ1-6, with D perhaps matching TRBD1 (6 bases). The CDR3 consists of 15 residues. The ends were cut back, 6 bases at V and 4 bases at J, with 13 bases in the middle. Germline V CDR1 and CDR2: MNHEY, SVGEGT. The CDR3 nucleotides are TGTGCCAGCAGCGTACAGGGCGGGTATAATTCACCCCTCCACTTT. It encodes CASSVQGGYNSPLHF.

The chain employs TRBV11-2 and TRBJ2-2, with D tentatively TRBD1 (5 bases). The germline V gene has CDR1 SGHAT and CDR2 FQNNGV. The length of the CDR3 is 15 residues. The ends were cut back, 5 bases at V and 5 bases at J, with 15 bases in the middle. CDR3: CASSGGAGWTGELFF. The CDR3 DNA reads TGTGCCAGCAGCGGTGGGGCAGGGTGGACCGGGGAGCTGTTTTTT.

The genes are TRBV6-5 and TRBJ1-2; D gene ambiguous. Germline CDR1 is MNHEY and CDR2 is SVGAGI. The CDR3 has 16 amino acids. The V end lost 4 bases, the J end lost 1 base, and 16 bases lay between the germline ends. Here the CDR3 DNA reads TGTGCCAGCAGTTCAGTGGGCAGTGTAGGTAACTATGGCTACACCTTC. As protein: CASSSVGSVGNYGYTF.

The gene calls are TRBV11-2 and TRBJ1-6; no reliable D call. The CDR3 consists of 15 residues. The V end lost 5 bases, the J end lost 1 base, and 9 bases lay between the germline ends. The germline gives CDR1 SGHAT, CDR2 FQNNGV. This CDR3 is CASSPRGSYNSPLHF. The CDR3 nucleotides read TGTGCCAGCAGCCCTCGGGGTTCCTATAATTCACCCCTCCACTTT.

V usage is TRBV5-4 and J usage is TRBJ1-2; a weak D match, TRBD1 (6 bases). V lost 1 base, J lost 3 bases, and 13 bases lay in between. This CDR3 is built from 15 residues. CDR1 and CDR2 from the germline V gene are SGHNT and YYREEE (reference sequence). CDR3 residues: CASSLTGLRDYGYTF. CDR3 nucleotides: TGTGCCAGCAGCTTGACAGGGTTAAGGGACTATGGCTACACCTTC.

The CDR3 DNA sequence: TGTGCCAGCAGCCCTACAACAAGGCGATTCGTCCCGGGACAGGGAGGCTATGGCTACACCTTC. Amino acids: CASSPTTRRFVPGQGGYGYTF. V is TRBV6-2 or TRBV6-3 and J is TRBJ1-2, with 9 positions matching TRBD1. Germline trimming cut 6 bases from V and 4 bases from J; bases unmatched to any gene: 27. The CDR3 consists of 21 residues. The germline V gene has CDR1 MNHEY and CDR2 SVGEGT.

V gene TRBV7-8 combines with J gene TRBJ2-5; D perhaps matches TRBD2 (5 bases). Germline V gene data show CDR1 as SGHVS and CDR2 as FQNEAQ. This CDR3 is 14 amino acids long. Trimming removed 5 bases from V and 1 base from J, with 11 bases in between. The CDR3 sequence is CASSLTGSQETQYF. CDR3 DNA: TGTGCCAGCAGCCTAACGGGGAGCCAAGAGACCCAGTACTTC. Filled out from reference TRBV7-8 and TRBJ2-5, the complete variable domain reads GAGVSQSPRYKVAKRGQDVALRCDPISGHVSLFWYQQALGQGPEFLTYFQNEAQLDKSGLPSDRFFAERPEGSVSTLKIQRTQQEDSAVYLCASSLTGSQETQYFGPGTRLLVL.

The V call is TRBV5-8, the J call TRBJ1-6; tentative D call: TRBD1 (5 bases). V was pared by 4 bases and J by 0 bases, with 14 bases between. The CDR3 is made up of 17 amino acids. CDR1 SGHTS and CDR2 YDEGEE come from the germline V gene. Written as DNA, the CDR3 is TGTGCCAGCAGCCACCCGACAGAAAGCTCCTATAATTCACCCCTCCACTTT. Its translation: CASSHPTESSYNSPLHF.

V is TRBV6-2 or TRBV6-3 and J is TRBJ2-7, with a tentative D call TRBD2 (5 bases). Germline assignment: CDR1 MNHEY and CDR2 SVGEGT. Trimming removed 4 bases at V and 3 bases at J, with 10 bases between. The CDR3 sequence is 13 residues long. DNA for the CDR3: TGTGCCAGCAGTTCTGCTGCGGGCTACGAGCAGTACTTC. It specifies CASSSAAGYEQYF.

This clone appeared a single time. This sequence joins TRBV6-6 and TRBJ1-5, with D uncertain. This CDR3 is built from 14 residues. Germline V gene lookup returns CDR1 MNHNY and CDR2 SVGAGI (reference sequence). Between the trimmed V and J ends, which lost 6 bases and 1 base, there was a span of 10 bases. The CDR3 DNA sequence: TGTGCCAGCAGACTCCTCTCGAGCAATCAGCCCCAGCATTTT. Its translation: CASRLLSSNQPQHF.

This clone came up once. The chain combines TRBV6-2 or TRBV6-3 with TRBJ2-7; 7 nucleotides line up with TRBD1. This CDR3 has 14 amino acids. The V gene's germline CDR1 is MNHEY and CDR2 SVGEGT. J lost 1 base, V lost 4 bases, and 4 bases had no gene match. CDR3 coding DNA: TGTGCCAGCAGTTTTGGACAGGCTTCCTACGAGCAGTACTTC. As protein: CASSFGQASYEQYF.

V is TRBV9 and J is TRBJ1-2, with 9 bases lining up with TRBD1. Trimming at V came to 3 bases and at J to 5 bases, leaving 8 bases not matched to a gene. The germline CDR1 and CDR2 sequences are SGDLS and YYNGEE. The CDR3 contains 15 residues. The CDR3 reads CASSARDREVYGYTF. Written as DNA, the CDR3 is TGTGCCAGCAGCGCGCGGGACAGGGAGGTTTATGGCTACACCTTC. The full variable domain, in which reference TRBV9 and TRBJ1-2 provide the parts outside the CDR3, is DSGVTQTPKHLITATGQRVTLRCSPRSGDLSVYWYQQSLDQGLQFLIQYYNGEERAKGNILERFSAQQFPDLHSELNLSSLELGDSALYFCASSARDREVYGYTFGSGTRLTVV.

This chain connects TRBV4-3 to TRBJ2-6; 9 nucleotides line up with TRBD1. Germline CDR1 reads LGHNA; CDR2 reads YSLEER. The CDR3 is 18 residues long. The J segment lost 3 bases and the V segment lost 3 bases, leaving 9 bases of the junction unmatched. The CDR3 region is CASSQGGTGLGGANVLTF. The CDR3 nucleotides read TGCGCCAGCAGCCAGGGCGGGACAGGGCTTGGTGGGGCCAACGTCCTGACTTTC.

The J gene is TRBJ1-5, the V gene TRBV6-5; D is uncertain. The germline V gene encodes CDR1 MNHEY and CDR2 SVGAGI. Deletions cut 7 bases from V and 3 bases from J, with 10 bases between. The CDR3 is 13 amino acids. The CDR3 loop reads CASNSLANQPQHF. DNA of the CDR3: TGTGCCAGCAACAGCCTCGCCAATCAGCCCCAGCATTTT.